This T cell receptor (beta chain) was retrieved from a study of blood T cell repertoires in COVID-19. V shed 6 bases and J shed 4 bases, with 15 bases lying between them. This CDR3 has 14 amino acids. In germline, CDR1 is ENHRY, CDR2 SYGVKD. Measured with immunoSEQ multiplex PCR; TCRdb has only the in-frame clones, and not every one. Of some 230,000 clones in the sample, 70% to 90% are singletons; the top ten hold about 3%. The sequence was collected from a man aged 45-65 years who had recovered from COVID-19. The V gene is TRBV10-3, the J gene TRBJ1-2; D gene ambiguous. Specimen: peripheral blood. CDR3 region: CAISGSLDSYGYTF. CDR3 nucleotides: TGTGCCATCAGCGGGAGTCTTGATAGCTATGGCTACACCTTC.